These 20 T cell receptor beta chains were all obtained from the same sample, sequenced in a study of OX40 agonist ivuxolimab in advanced cancers. Profiled with immunoSEQ multiplex PCR; TCRdb holds only in-frame clones, not every one. The data show 45,000 to 55,000 clones, 83% seen once. Sequencing was performed on CD4+ or CD8+ T cells sorted from blood, taken in a trial of the OX40 agonist ivuxolimab. The source of these receptors is an adult with an advanced solid tumor such as melanoma, head and neck, liver or kidney cancer.

The chain employs TRBV6-1 and TRBJ1-3, with D hard to call. V lost 0 bases and J 3 bases, leaving 12 bases between the germline ends. CDR1 is MNHNS, CDR2 SASEGT, per germline. This CDR3 contains 16 residues. CDR3 sequence reads: CASSEAGRALGNTIYF. The DNA of the CDR3 is TGTGCCAGCAGTGAAGCAGGAAGGGCCCTTGGAAACACCATATATTTT.

The chain links TRBV5-1 to TRBJ1-2; D unresolved. V lost 3 bases and J 8 bases, leaving 14 bases between the germline ends. The length of the CDR3 is 13 residues. Per the germline V gene, CDR1 is SGHRS and CDR2 is YFSETQ. Here the CDR3 DNA reads TGCGCCAGCAGCTCCCAGTTGTCTTACGGCTACACCTTC. Translating it yields CASSSQLSYGYTF. Filled out from reference TRBV5-1 and TRBJ1-2, the complete variable domain reads KAGVTQTPRYLIKTRGQQVTLSCSPISGHRSVSWYQQTPGQGLQFLFEYFSETQRNKGNFPGRFSGRQFSNSRSEMNVSTLELGDSALYLCASSSQLSYGYTFGSGTRLTVV.

The chain joins TRBV19 to TRBJ1-2; D may be TRBD1 (6 bases). CDR1 and CDR2 from the germline V gene are LNHDA and SQIVND (reference sequence). The CDR3 runs 12 residues. Trimming removed 5 bases at V and 5 bases at J, with 9 bases between. The CDR3 coding sequence is TGTGCCAGTAGTTGGGACAATTATGGCTACACCTTC. Translating gives CASSWDNYGYTF.

Here the CDR3 DNA reads TGTGCCAGCACCAGCTCGCTAGCGGGGGGAATTAATGAGCAGTTCTTC. Its translation is CASTSSLAGGINEQFF. This rearrangement joins TRBV7-2 to TRBJ2-1; 11 bases align to TRBD2. The trim removed 7 bases at V and 7 bases at J, leaving 12 bases unmatched. CDR1 is SGHTA, CDR2 FQGNSA, per germline. The CDR3 is made up of 16 amino acids.

This chain uses TRBV27 with TRBJ2-2; 14 positions agree with TRBD2. Trimming cost V 5 bases and J 2 bases; bases outside gene matches: 16. The CDR3 contains 21 residues. Germline-derived CDR1 and CDR2 are MNHEY and SMNVEV (reference sequence). The CDR3 loop is CASSLRSYLTSGGVNTGELFF. DNA for the CDR3: TGTGCCAGCAGTCTCCGATCCTACCTGACTAGCGGGGGGGTAAACACCGGGGAGCTGTTTTTT.

This chain uses TRBV4-3 with TRBJ2-3, with 8 bases identical to TRBD2. The CDR3 totals 16 residues. V lost 0 bases and J lost 6; bases outside the gene matches: 8. The germline CDR1 and CDR2 sequences are LGHNA and YSLEER. CDR3 coding DNA: TGCGCCAGCAGCCAAGATTTGGCGGGGGGTTGGGATACGCAGTATTTT. As protein: CASSQDLAGGWDTQYF.

The gene calls are TRBV19 and TRBJ1-1; unclear D gene. This CDR3 has 14 amino acids. Trimming took off 0 bases at V and 3 bases at J, with 8 bases between the two ends. Germline assignment: CDR1 LNHDA and CDR2 SQIVND (reference sequence). The CDR3 region has the DNA TGTGCCAGTAGTATAGACTCCTACTACACTGAAGCTTTCTTT. It yields the protein CASSIDSYYTEAFF.

This clone occurred once. The gene calls are TRBV7-9 and TRBJ1-1, with TRBD1 as a possible D gene (5 bases). Germline V gene data show CDR1 as SEHNR and CDR2 as FQNEAQ (reference sequence). Trimming removed 5 bases at V and 11 bases at J, with 18 bases between. The CDR3 runs to 13 residues. The CDR3 sequence: CASSPDRNSQAFF. The CDR3 DNA reads as TGTGCCAGCAGCCCTGACAGAAACTCACAGGCTTTCTTT.

This clone appeared a few times. The chain couples TRBV7-2 to TRBJ2-7; tentatively, D is TRBD1 or TRBD2 (5 bases each). Germline CDR1 SGHTA, CDR2 FQGNSA. Between the trimmed V and J ends, which lost 5 bases and 9 bases, there was a span of 20 bases. This CDR3 comprises 14 residues. The CDR3 loop is CASSPSPGSGGQYF. The CDR3 bases are TGTGCCAGCAGCCCTAGCCCAGGGAGCGGAGGGCAGTACTTC.

This chain joins TRBV11-2 and TRBJ1-3; no reliable D call. The germline V gene encodes CDR1 SGHAT and CDR2 FQNNGV. CDR3 length equals 12 residues. V was pared by 5 bases and J by 4 bases, with 6 bases between. This CDR3 reads CASSRLGNTIYF. The CDR3 DNA is TGTGCCAGCAGCCGGCTGGGAAACACCATATATTTT. Drawing the rest from reference TRBV11-2 and TRBJ1-3, the complete variable domain is EAGVAQSPRYKIIEKRQSVAFWCNPISGHATLYWYQQILGQGPKLLIQFQNNGVVDDSQLPKDRFSAERLKGVDSTLKIQPAKLEDSAVYLCASSRLGNTIYFGEGSWLTVV.

This clone was found a few times. V usage is TRBV9 and J usage is TRBJ2-2; TRBD2 agrees at 11 bases. V was pared by 4 bases and J by 5 bases, with 4 bases of the junction left unmatched. The CDR3 covers 15 residues. CDR1 and CDR2 from the germline V gene are SGDLS and YYNGEE. This CDR3 reads CASSPRLAGTGELFF. The CDR3 nucleotides are TGTGCCAGCAGCCCCCGACTAGCGGGAACCGGGGAGCTGTTTTTT. Full variable domain (remainder filled in from reference TRBV9 and TRBJ2-2): DSGVTQTPKHLITATGQRVTLRCSPRSGDLSVYWYQQSLDQGLQFLIQYYNGEERAKGNILERFSAQQFPDLHSELNLSSLELGDSALYFCASSPRLAGTGELFFGEGSRLTVL.

The chain combines TRBV7-2 with TRBJ2-5; 9 bases fit TRBD2. Germline CDR1 SGHTA, CDR2 FQGNSA. With 4 bases clipped from V and 5 bases from J, the junction kept 11 bases outside the gene matches. This CDR3 is built from 16 residues. CDR3 sequence reads: CASSYGRGGAGETQYF. CDR3 DNA sequence: TGTGCCAGCAGCTACGGCCGCGGGGGGGCAGGGGAGACCCAGTACTTC.

This clone showed up just once. V gene TRBV7-9 combines with J gene TRBJ2-7, with D tentatively TRBD1 (7 bases). CDR1 is SEHNR and CDR2 is FQNEAQ in the germline V gene (reference sequence). Trimming pared 2 bases from V and 0 bases from J, leaving 14 bases between. The CDR3 spans 16 residues. The CDR3 DNA sequence: TGTGCCAGCAGCTTACCATCAGGGGGGAGCTCCTACGAGCAGTACTTC. Protein product: CASSLPSGGSSYEQYF.

This clone is labeled medium-sized. This chain connects TRBV18 to TRBJ2-3; D gene ambiguous. The germline CDR1 and CDR2 sequences are KGHSH and LQKENI. With 6 bases removed from V and 0 bases from J, the gap between germline ends came to 4 bases. The CDR3 extends over 12 amino acids. CDR3 protein: CASSSSTDTQYF. CDR3 nucleotide sequence: TGTGCCAGCTCCTCCAGCACAGATACGCAGTATTTT.

The chain is built from TRBV29-1 and TRBJ1-1; D is uncertain. The V and J ends lost 5 bases and 1 base respectively, with 11 bases between them. CDR3 length: 13 amino acids. In germline, CDR1 is SQVTM, CDR2 ANQGSEA. The CDR3 here is CSVLAMGNTEAFF. Here the CDR3 DNA reads TGCAGCGTTTTGGCGATGGGGAACACTGAAGCTTTCTTT. Combining the CDR3 with reference TRBV29-1 and TRBJ1-1 gives the whole variable domain SAVISQKPSRDICQRGTSLTIQCQVDSQVTMMFWYRQQPGQSLTLIATANQGSEATYESGFVIDKFPISRPNLTFSTLTVSNMSPEDSSIYLCSVLAMGNTEAFFGQGTRLTVV.

The chain employs TRBV5-5 and TRBJ1-4; a weak D match, TRBD1 (6 bases). Germline assignment: CDR1 SGHKS and CDR2 YYEKEE (reference sequence). The length of the CDR3 is 17 residues. Trimming stripped 0 bases from V and 3 bases from J, with 15 bases between. Here the CDR3 DNA reads TGTGCCAGCAGCTTGGCCCGAGGGGGTGGTGCTAATGAAAAACTGTTTTTT. Translating it yields CASSLARGGGANEKLFF.

This chain links TRBV18 with TRBJ2-1; 7 nucleotides align to TRBD1. There are 15 residues in the CDR3. The V gene end was trimmed by 0 bases and the J gene end by 7 bases; junction bases not matched to a gene: 6. Germline V CDR1 and CDR2: KGHSH, LQKENI. The CDR3 sequence: CASSPPVRGWNEQFF. For the CDR3, the DNA is TGTGCCAGCTCACCACCTGTCAGGGGGTGGAATGAGCAGTTCTTC.

This clone was seen a few times. V gene TRBV6-5 combines with J gene TRBJ1-2; TRBD1 aligns across 7 bases. CDR1 and CDR2 (germline): MNHEY, SVGAGI. CDR3 length equals 13 residues. Trimming took 6 bases from V and 8 from J; bases not matched to a gene: 9. In DNA, the CDR3 is TGTGCCAGCAGATTCCGACAGGGCGGAGGCTACACCTTC. It translates to CASRFRQGGGYTF.

The genes are TRBV30 and TRBJ2-2; D unresolved. CDR1 is GTSNPN and CDR2 is SVGIG in the germline V gene (reference sequence). The CDR3 is 14 residues long. V was trimmed by 0 bases and J by 3 bases, leaving 8 bases between them. The CDR3 reads CAWSVEVDTGELFF. The CDR3 region has the DNA TGTGCCTGGAGTGTAGAGGTGGACACCGGGGAGCTGTTTTTT.

The chain joins TRBV7-8 to TRBJ1-2; 8 bases agree with TRBD1. V lost 5 bases, J lost 7 bases, and 3 bases stayed unmatched. CDR1 is SGHVS, CDR2 FQNEAQ, per germline. The CDR3 covers 12 residues. The chain's CDR3 is CASSVTGAGYTF. In DNA form, the CDR3 reads TGTGCCAGCAGCGTGACAGGGGCTGGCTACACCTTC.